The 11 T cell receptor beta chains below were found in one sample sequenced in a study of blood T cell repertoires in COVID-19. This table comes from immunoSEQ multiplex PCR, and its TCRdb copy is limited to in-frame clones, with some not included. This sample has roughly 70,000 clones, with about 87% found just once. The sequenced sample consisted of peripheral blood. All receptors come from a woman in her seventies with acute or convalescent COVID-19.

The rearrangement uses TRBV7-3 and TRBJ2-3; D perhaps matches TRBD2 (5 bases). Germline V gene data show CDR1 as SGHTA and CDR2 as FQGTGA. V gave up 2 bases and J gave up 3 bases, with 9 bases separating them. This CDR3 contains 14 residues. CDR3 loop: CASSLELVTDTQYF. The CDR3 DNA follows: TGTGCCAGCAGCTTAGAACTAGTAACAGATACGCAGTATTTT.

CDR3 bases: TGTGCCAGCAGCCAAGATTGGGCGGGGCTCTATGGCTACACCTTC. Protein: CASSQDWAGLYGYTF. This chain joins TRBV3-1 (or the pseudogene TRBV3-2) and TRBJ1-2, with D possibly being TRBD1 (5 bases). Germline lookup yields CDR1 LGHDT and CDR2 YNNKEL (reference sequence). The CDR3 covers 15 residues. V was pared by 0 bases and J by 4 bases, with 12 bases between.

This sequence joins TRBV2 and TRBJ2-2, with D possibly being TRBD1 (6 bases). The CDR3 consists of 13 residues. Looked up from germline, CDR1 is SNHLY and CDR2 is FYNNEI. Trimming cost V 4 bases and J 7 bases, with 10 bases left between them. CDR3 DNA sequence: TGTGCCAGCAGTGGACAGGTTGGCGGGGAGCTGTTTTTT. This translates into CASSGQVGGELFF.

V gene TRBV5-1 combines with J gene TRBJ2-5; tentatively, D is TRBD1 (6 bases). Germline V CDR1 and CDR2: SGHRS, YFSETQ. V was trimmed by 0 bases and J by 6 bases, leaving 15 bases between them. This CDR3 spans 15 amino acids. DNA for the CDR3: TGCGCCAGCAGCTTGGCGGGAAAGGGGGTCCAGACCCAGTACTTC. Its translation is CASSLAGKGVQTQYF.

The rearrangement uses TRBV19 and TRBJ1-5, with 8 bases fitting TRBD1. J was trimmed by 4 bases and V by 6 bases; bases with no gene match: 8. This CDR3 has 15 residues. The V gene's germline CDR1 is LNHDA and CDR2 SQIVND (reference sequence). CDR3 protein: CASSPGGWENQPQHF. DNA of the CDR3: TGTGCCAGTAGCCCAGGGGGCTGGGAGAATCAGCCCCAGCATTTT.

The V and J genes are TRBV27 and TRBJ1-5; TRBD1 agrees at 10 bases. Looked up from germline, CDR1 is MNHEY and CDR2 is SMNVEV (reference sequence). Germline trimming cut 0 bases from V and 7 bases from J; bases unmatched to any gene: 9. There are 17 residues in the CDR3. The DNA for the CDR3 is TGTGCCAGCAGTTTATCGCCATCCGGGACAGGGGTCCAGCCCCAGCATTTT. Protein product: CASSLSPSGTGVQPQHF.

The rearrangement joins TRBV28 to TRBJ1-5; TRBD1 matches 9 bases. Trimming removed 2 bases from V and 5 bases from J; junction bases left unmatched: 7. Per germline, CDR1 MDHEN and CDR2 SYDVKM. The CDR3 is made up of 16 amino acids. The CDR3 spells CASSLLRDRVYQPQHF. The CDR3 DNA is TGTGCCAGCAGTTTACTGAGGGACAGGGTCTATCAGCCCCAGCATTTT.

The chain combines TRBV3-1 (or the pseudogene TRBV3-2) with TRBJ2-2; a weak D match, TRBD1 (7 bases). Trimming stripped 1 base from V and 4 bases from J, with 16 bases between. Germline V CDR1 and CDR2: LGHDT, YNNKEL (reference sequence). The CDR3 has 17 amino acids. The chain's CDR3 is CASSQGRGTASTGELFF. In DNA, the CDR3 is TGTGCCAGCAGCCAAGGGAGGGGGACAGCTTCCACCGGGGAGCTGTTTTTT.

This chain joins TRBV28 and TRBJ1-2, with TRBD1 matching over 8 bases. From germline, CDR1 is MDHEN and CDR2 SYDVKM. Losses at the gene ends were 7 bases for V and 5 bases for J; bases not matched to a gene: 3. The CDR3 spans 12 residues. The CDR3 spells CASTQGAYGYTF. CDR3 nucleotides: TGTGCCAGCACCCAGGGGGCGTATGGCTACACCTTC.

This clone occurred a few times. The rearrangement uses TRBV9 and TRBJ1-3; no reliable D call. Looked up from germline, CDR1 is SGDLS and CDR2 is YYNGEE. The CDR3 contains 16 residues. V was clipped by 0 bases and J by 2 bases, with 12 bases between them. Here the CDR3 reads CASSVGGVGPGNTIYF. CDR3 DNA sequence: TGTGCCAGCAGCGTAGGCGGGGTCGGACCTGGAAACACCATATATTTT.

The table lists this clone with a count of one. The rearrangement uses TRBV28 and TRBJ1-2; weak D call: TRBD1 (6 bases). CDR3 length: 12 residues. V dropped 8 bases and J dropped 5 bases, with 12 bases sitting between them. CDR1 is MDHEN and CDR2 is SYDVKM in the germline V gene. The CDR3 nucleotides are TGTGCCAGCCGAAACACAGGGTATGGCTACACCTTC. This translates into CASRNTGYGYTF.